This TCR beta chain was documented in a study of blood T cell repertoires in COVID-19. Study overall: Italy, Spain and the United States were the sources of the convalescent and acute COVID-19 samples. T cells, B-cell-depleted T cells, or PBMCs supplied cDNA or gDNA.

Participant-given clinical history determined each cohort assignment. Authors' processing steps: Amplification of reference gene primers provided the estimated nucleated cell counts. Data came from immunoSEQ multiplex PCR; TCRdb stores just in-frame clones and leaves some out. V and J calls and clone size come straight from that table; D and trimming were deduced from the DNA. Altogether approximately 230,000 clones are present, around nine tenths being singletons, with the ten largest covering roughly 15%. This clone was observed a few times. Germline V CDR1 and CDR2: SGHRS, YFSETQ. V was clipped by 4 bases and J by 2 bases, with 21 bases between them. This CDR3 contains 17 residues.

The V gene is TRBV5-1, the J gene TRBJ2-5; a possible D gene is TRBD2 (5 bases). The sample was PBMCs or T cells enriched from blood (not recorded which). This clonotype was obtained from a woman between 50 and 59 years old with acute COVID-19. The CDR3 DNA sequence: TGCGCCAGCAGCGCCGGGGTGGCCAGCGGCCTTCAAGAGACCCAGTACTTC. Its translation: CASSAGVASGLQETQYF.